Sequencing of this T cell receptor beta chain was carried out in a study of blood T cell repertoires in COVID-19. In the study overall: PBMCs, B-cell-depleted T cells, or T cells were the source of the cDNA or gDNA that made up the material.

In the original analysis: Nucleated cell counts were estimated from reference gene primer amplification. Libraries were prepared by immunoSEQ multiplex PCR; TCRdb keeps only in-frame clonotypes and omits some of them. D and trimming were read from the DNA, whereas the V and J calls and clone size are those reported in that table. The sample comprises approximately 110,000 clones, 81% of which are singletons, and less than 45% rests with the top ten. This sequence was found in an elderly man with acute or convalescent COVID-19. The sample taken for sequencing was peripheral blood.

The CDR3: CASSTALRERSPLHF. In nucleotides, the CDR3 is TGTGCCAGTAGTACGGCCCTCAGGGAACGATCACCCCTCCACTTT. The chain recombines TRBV19 with TRBJ1-6; possibly TRBD1 for D (5 bases). V lost 4 bases and J 10 bases, leaving 17 bases between the germline ends. The germline gives CDR1 LNHDA, CDR2 SQIVND (reference sequence). This CDR3 is 15 amino acids long.